This TCR beta chain was identified in a study of T cell responses to AZD1222 COVID-19 vaccine. The CDR3 totals 13 residues. Trimming cost V 6 bases and J 3 bases, with 9 bases left between them. The germline V gene has CDR1 SNHLY and CDR2 FYNNEI. The protocol was immunoSEQ multiplex PCR, while the TCRdb copy is restricted to in-frame clones and leaves out a portion. This table holds 150,000 or so clones, approximately 86% found once. The rearrangement uses TRBV2 and TRBJ2-1; possible D gene TRBD1, 6 bases. This sequence originates from an adult who had recovered from COVID-19. The sample in question was peripheral blood, obtained after recovery from COVID-19. The CDR3 region is CASSGDNYNEQFF. The CDR3 DNA reads TGTGCCAGCAGCGGGGACAACTACAATGAGCAGTTCTTC.